The sequence of this T cell receptor (beta chain) was determined in a study of blood T cells in healthy people across ages (dated by TCRdb to the mid-2010s). Notes on the research overall: In model experiments, template switching captured roughly one uniquely barcoded TCR beta cDNA molecule for every two T cells. Using deep sequencing normalized with unique cDNA molecular identifiers, the study measured how TCR beta repertoire diversity changes with age. The donors were divided into four age groups: young (average roughly 15 years), middle-aged (almost 40), aged (around 59) and long-lived (roughly 86). To avoid experimental bias, donors of different ages were distributed randomly across sequencing lanes. Using the same blood draw, the study looked at two additional independent replicas of 1 million unique cDNA reads for two donors, one aged 18 to 30 and the other aged 80 or older.

Library method: 5' RACE. Sequencing was carried out with an Illumina HiSeq 2500. The second PCR ran for about 6 to 12 cycles and used a J-beta primer mix along with a sample-barcoded 5' primer. A unique molecular identifier was introduced onto each TCR beta cDNA molecule by a template-switch 5' adaptor carrying 12 random nucleotides. At least 2.5 million CDR3-containing paired-end reads were obtained from each sample. First-strand cDNA synthesis was performed from all RNA using the Mint cDNA synthesis kit, with priming by a TRBC-specific oligonucleotide. After uracil-DNA glycosylase treatment, a first 18-cycle PCR used universal primers M1SS and BC2_uni_R on all cDNA. As for the original processing: Normalization of each sample was performed by random selection of 1 million high-quality reads, each carrying a distinct molecular identifier. Instead of being binned into consensus sequences, reads with shared molecular identifiers were discarded. MiTCR, run with a Q25 quality threshold and the strictest error-elimination algorithm, handled CDR3 identification, clonotype clustering and error correction. A nonparametric unseen species model with Euler transformation was used to estimate lower-bound total TCR beta diversity. TCRdb redid the processing of the public reads, applying fastp at Q25 and MiXCR, and retained in-frame beta chains. Identical CDR3 proteins give one entry, which carries the most common genes and DNA. None of the V and J calls come from the authors' own analysis; TCRdb made them. The sample table records around 1.5 million distinct CDR3 sequences; around 59% of these occur just once. Clones ranked in the top ten supply under 8.5% of the sample.

Findings and caveats that apply to the study as a whole: Estimates of total diversity from one million sequenced T cells were regarded as lower bounds and underestimates. The CMV infection status of donors was not known, potentially confounding age-related changes in expanded clonotypes. Conclusive comparison of naive and antigen-experienced compartments was prevented by the profiling of bulk unsorted PBMCs. As age increased, observed TCR beta diversity per million T cells dropped in a roughly linear way, and a significant reduction was already evident by age roughly 40. There was a strong correlation between observed TCR beta diversity and the percentage of naive T cells measured by flow cytometry. Compared with the aged group, more naive CD4+ T cells, fewer expanded clones and increased TCR diversity were shown by the long-lived group, suggesting age selection.

The donors were 40 or so Caucasian individuals from Russia, aged roughly 6 to 100 years, who were systemically healthy. Each donor gave approximately 9.3 milliliters of peripheral blood, collected into EDTA-treated Vacutainer tubes. Ficoll-Paque density-gradient centrifugation was used to isolate PBMCs, with at least 6 million obtained per sample. Trizol reagent was used to extract total RNA from the PBMCs, yielding at least 6 micrograms per sample. The percentages of naive CD45RAhigh/CD27high T cells were determined by flow cytometry on a PBMC aliquot from every donor. As to this clonotype: Its cognate antigen has yet to be identified. No qualities accompany the bases; no much larger clone lies one base away.

Sequences MNHEY (CDR1) and SVGEGT (CDR2) are obtained from the germline V gene. Including cysteine and phenylalanine, the CDR3 has 18 amino acids. Left in the record is the CDR3 DNA by itself, 54 bases read in frame from the first base. From V the trimming removes 2 bases and from J it removes 0 bases, while the gene matches leave 12 bases of the junction unaccounted for. Sequenced input: blood. The clonotype originates from a man aged 18 to 29 in good health. Rearrangement joined TRBV6-2 or TRBV6-3 to TRBJ2-7, and TRBD2 aligns with 8 junction nucleotides. CDR3 sequence: CASSYLPGLVSSSYEQYF. The DNA reads as follows: TGTGCCAGCAGTTACCTACCGGGACTAGTATCAAGCTCCTACGAGCAGTACTTC.